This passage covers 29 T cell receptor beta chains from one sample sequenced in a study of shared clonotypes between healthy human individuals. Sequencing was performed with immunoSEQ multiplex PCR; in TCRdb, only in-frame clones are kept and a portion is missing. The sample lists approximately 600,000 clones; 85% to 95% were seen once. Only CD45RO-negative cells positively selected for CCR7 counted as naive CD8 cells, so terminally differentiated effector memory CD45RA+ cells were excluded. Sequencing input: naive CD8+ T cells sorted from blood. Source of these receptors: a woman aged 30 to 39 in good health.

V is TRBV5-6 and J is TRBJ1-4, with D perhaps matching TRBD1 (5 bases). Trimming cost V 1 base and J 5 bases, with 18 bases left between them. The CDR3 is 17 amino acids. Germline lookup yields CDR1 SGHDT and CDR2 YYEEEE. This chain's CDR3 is CASSLWTGTLRNEKLFF. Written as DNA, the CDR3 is TGTGCCAGCAGCTTGTGGACCGGGACCTTAAGAAATGAAAAACTGTTTTTT.

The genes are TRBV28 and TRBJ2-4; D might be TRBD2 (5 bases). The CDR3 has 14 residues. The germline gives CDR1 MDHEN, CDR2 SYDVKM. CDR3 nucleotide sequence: TGTGCTGTGTGTCCAATTTTGGGAGATGGCATTCAGTACTTC. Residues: CAVCPILGDGIQYF.

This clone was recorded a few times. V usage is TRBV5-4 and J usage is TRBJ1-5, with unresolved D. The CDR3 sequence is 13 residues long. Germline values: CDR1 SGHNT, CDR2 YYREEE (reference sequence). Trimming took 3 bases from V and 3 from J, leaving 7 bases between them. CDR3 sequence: CASSSGSNQPQHF. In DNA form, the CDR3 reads TGTGCCAGCAGCTCCGGATCCAATCAGCCCCAGCATTTT.

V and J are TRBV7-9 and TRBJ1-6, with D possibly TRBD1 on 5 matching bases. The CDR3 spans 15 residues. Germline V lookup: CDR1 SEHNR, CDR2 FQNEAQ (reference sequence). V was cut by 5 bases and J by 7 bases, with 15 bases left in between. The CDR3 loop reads CASSGGGGLNSPLHF. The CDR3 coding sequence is TGTGCCAGCAGCGGAGGTGGGGGTTTGAATTCACCCCTCCACTTT. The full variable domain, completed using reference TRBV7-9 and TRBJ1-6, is DTGVSQNPRHKITKRGQNVTFRCDPISEHNRLYWYRQTLGQGPEFLTYFQNEAQLEKSRLLSDRFSAERPKGSFSTLEIQRTEQGDSAMYLCASSGGGGLNSPLHFGNGTRLTVT.

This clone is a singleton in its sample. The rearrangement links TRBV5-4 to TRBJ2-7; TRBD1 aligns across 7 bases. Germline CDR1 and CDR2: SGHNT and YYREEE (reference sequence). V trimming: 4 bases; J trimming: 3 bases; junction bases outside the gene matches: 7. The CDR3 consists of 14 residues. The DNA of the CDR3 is TGTGCCAGCAGCGATCGACAGGGATACTACGAGCAGTACTTC. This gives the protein CASSDRQGYYEQYF.

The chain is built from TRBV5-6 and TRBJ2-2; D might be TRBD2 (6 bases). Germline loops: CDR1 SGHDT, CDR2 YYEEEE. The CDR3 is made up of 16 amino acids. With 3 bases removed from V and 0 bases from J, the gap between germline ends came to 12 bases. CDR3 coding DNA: TGTGCCAGCAGCTCACCTAGCGAAGCGAACACCGGGGAGCTGTTTTTT. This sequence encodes CASSSPSEANTGELFF.

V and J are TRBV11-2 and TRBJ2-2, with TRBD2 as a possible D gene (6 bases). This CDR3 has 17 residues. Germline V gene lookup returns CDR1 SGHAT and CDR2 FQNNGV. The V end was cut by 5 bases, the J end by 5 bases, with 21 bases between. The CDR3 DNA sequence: TGTGCCAGCAGCACGGGGGAAGCAGGAGGAATTACCGGGGAGCTGTTTTTT. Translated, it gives CASSTGEAGGITGELFF.

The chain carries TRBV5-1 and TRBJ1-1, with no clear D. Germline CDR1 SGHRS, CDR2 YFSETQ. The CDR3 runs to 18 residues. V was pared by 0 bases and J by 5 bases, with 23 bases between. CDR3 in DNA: TGCGCCAGCAGCTTGGTGGGTTTGAGTGACGCTACGGGGACTGAAGCTTTCTTT. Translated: CASSLVGLSDATGTEAFF.

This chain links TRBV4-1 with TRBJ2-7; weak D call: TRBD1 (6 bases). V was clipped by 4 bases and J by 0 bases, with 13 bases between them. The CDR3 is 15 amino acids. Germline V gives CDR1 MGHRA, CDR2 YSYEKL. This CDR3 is CASSLQGSFSYEQYF. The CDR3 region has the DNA TGCGCCAGCAGCCTACAGGGCTCCTTCTCCTACGAGCAGTACTTC.

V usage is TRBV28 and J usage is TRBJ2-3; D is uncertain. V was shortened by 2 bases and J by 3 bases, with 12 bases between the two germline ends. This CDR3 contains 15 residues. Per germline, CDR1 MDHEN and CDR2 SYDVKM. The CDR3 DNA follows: TGTGCCAGCAGTTTAATTGGCGTGGGTACAGATACGCAGTATTTT. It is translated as CASSLIGVGTDTQYF.

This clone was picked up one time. In DNA form, the CDR3 reads TGTGCCAGCAGCCAAGAAAGGCGGACTGAGCAGTTCTTC. Its protein is CASSQERRTEQFF. The V and J genes are TRBV14 and TRBJ2-1; D gene ambiguous. The CDR3 is 13 residues long. V was clipped by 0 bases and J by 9 bases, with 9 bases between them. Per the germline V gene, CDR1 is SGHDN and CDR2 is FVKESK.

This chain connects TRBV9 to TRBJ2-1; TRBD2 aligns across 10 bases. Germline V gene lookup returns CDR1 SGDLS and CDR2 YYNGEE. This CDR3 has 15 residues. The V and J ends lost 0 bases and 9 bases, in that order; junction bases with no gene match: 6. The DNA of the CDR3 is TGTGCCAGCAGCGTAGTAGAGCGGGAGGGCCTTGAGCAGTTCTTC. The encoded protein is CASSVVEREGLEQFF.

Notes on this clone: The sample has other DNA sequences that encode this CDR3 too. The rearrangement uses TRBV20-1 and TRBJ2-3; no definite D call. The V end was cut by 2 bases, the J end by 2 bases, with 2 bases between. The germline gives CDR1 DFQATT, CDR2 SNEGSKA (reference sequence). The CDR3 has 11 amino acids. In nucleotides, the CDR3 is TGCAGTGCTAGAACCACAGATACGCAGTATTTT. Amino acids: CSARTTDTQYF.

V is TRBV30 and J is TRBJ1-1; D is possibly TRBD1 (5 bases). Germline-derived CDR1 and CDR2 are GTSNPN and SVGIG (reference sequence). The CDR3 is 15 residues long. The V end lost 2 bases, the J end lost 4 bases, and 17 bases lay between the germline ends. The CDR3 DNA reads TGTGCCTGGAGTCCAGACAGCTCGTGGAGCACTGAAGCTTTCTTT. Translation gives CAWSPDSSWSTEAFF.

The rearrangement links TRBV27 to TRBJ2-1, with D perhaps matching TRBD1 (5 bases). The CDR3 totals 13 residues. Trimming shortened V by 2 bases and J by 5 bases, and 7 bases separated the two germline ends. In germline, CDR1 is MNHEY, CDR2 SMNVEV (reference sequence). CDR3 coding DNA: TGTGCCAGCAGTTTAGACAGACACAATGAGCAGTTCTTC. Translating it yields CASSLDRHNEQFF.

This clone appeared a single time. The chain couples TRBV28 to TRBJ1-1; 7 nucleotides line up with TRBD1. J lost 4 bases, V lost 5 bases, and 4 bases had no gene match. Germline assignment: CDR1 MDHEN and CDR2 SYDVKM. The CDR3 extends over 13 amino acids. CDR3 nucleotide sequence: TGTGCCAGCAGTCTGACAGGGCGCACTGAAGCTTTCTTT. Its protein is CASSLTGRTEAFF.

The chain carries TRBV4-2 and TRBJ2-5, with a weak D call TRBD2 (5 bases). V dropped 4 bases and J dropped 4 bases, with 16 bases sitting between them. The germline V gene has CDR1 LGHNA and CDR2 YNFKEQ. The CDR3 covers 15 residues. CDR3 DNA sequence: TGTGCCAGCAGCCCGCGGCCCGGGGTAGCAGAGACCCAGTACTTC. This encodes CASSPRPGVAETQYF.

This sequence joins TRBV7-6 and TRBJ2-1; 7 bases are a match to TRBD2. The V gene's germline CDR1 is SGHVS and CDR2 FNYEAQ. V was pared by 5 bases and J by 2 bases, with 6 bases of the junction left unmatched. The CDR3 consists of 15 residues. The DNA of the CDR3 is TGTGCCAGCAGCCCGCGGGAGTTCACCTACAATGAGCAGTTCTTC. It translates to CASSPREFTYNEQFF.

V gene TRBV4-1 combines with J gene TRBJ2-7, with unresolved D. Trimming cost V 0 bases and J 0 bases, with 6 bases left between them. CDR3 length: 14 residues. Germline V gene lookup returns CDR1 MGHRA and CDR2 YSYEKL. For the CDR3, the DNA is TGCGCCAGCAGCCAAGAAGCCAACTCCTACGAGCAGTACTTC. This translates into CASSQEANSYEQYF.

CDR3 protein: CASTKTGDPYEQYF. The CDR3 DNA reads TGTGCCAGCACTAAGACAGGGGATCCCTACGAGCAGTACTTC. This chain uses TRBV28 with TRBJ2-5, with 8 positions matching TRBD1. The DNA end lines up better with TRBJ2-7; the J call may be wrong. Germline-derived CDR1 and CDR2 are MDHEN and SYDVKM. The CDR3 is made up of 14 amino acids.

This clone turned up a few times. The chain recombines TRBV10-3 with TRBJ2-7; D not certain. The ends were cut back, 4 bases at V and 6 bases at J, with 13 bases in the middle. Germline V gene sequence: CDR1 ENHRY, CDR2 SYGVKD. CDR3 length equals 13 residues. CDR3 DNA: TGTGCCATCAGTGGTGGAAAGTTGAGCGAGCAGTACTTC. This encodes CAISGGKLSEQYF.

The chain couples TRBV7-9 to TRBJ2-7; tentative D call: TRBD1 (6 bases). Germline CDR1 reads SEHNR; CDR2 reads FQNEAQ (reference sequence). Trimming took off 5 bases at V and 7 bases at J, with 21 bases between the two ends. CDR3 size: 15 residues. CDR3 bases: TGTGCCAGCAGCGGGAAGAACAGGGAAGTGTGGGAGCAGTACTTC. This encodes CASSGKNREVWEQYF. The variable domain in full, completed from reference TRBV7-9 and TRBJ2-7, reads DTGVSQNPRHKITKRGQNVTFRCDPISEHNRLYWYRQTLGQGPEFLTYFQNEAQLEKSRLLSDRFSAERPKGSFSTLEIQRTEQGDSAMYLCASSGKNREVWEQYFGPGTRLTVT.

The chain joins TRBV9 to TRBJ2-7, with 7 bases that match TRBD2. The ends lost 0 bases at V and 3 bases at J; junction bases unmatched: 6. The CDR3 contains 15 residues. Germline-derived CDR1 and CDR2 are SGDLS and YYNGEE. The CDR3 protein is CASSVAGGPLYEQYF. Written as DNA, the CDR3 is TGTGCCAGCAGCGTAGCGGGAGGTCCCCTCTACGAGCAGTACTTC.

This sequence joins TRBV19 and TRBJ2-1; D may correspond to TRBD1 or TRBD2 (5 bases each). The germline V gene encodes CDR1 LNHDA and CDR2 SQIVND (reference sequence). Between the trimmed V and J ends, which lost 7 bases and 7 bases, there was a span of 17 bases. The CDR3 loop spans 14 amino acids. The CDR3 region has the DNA TGTGCCAGTAACGAAGAGGGGTTCTTGAATGAGCAGTTCTTC. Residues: CASNEEGFLNEQFF.

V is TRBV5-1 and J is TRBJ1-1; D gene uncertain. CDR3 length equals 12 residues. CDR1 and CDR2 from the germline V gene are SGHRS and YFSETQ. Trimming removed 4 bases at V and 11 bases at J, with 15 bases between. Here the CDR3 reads CASSEGLAGAFF. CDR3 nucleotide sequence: TGCGCCAGCAGCGAGGGCTTAGCCGGCGCTTTCTTT.

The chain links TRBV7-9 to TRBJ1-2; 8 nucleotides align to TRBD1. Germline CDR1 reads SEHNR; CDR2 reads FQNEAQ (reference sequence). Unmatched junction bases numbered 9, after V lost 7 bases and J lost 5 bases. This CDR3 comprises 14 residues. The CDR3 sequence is CASTRDRGRYGYTF. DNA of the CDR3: TGTGCCAGCACCCGAGACAGGGGAAGATATGGCTACACCTTC.

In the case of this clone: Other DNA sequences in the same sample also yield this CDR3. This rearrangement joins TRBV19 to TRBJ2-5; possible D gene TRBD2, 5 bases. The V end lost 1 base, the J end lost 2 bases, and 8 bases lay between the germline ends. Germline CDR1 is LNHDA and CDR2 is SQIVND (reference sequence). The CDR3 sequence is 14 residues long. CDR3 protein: CASSIGTAQETQYF. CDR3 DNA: TGTGCCAGTAGTATAGGGACTGCACAAGAGACCCAGTACTTC.

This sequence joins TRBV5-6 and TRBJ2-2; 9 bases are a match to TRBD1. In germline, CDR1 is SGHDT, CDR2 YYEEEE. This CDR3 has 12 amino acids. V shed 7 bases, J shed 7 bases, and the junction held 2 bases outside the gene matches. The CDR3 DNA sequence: TGTGCCAGCGGGGACAGGGTCGGGGAGCTGTTTTTT. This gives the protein CASGDRVGELFF.

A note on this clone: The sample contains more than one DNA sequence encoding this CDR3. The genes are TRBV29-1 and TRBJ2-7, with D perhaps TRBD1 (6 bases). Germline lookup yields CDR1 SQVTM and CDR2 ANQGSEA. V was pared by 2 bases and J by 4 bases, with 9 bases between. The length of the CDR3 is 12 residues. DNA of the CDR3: TGCAGCGTTGAAACAGGGTCGTACGAGCAGTACTTC. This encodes CSVETGSYEQYF.